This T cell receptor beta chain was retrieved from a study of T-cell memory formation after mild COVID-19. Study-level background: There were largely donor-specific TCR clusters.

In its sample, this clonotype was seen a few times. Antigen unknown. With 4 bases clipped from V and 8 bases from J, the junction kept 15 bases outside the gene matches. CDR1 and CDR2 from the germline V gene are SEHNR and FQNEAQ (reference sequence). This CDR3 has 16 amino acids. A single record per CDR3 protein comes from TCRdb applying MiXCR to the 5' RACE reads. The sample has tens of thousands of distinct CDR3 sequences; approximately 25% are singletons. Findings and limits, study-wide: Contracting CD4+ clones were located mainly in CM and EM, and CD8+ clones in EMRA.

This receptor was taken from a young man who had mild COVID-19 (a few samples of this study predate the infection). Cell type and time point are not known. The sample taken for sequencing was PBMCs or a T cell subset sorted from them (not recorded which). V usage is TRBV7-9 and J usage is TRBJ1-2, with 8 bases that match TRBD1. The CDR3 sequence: CASSSGVTGVLKGYTF. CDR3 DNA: TGTGCCAGCAGCTCAGGCGTGACAGGGGTCCTGAAGGGCTACACCTTC. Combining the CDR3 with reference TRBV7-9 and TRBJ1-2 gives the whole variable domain DTGVSQNPRHKITKRGQNVTFRCDPISEHNRLYWYRQTLGQGPEFLTYFQNEAQLEKSRLLSDRFSAERPKGSFSTLEIQRTEQGDSAMYLCASSSGVTGVLKGYTFGSGTRLTVV.